The T cell receptor beta chain under discussion was sequenced for a study of T cell changes during pregnancy in multiple sclerosis. The repertoire was sequenced with immunoSEQ multiplex PCR; TCRdb's copy has only in-frame clones and lacks some. The table has some 36,000 clones, under 95% seen once. This CDR3 comprises 13 residues. Looked up from germline, CDR1 is GTSNPN and CDR2 is SVGIG (reference sequence). The V and J ends lost 4 bases and 3 bases respectively, with 13 bases between them. Sequenced material: peripheral blood, taken in the second trimester of pregnancy. The origin of this receptor is a female donor in good health, enrolled as a control in a pregnancy study. This chain connects TRBV30 to TRBJ2-7, with D maybe TRBD1 (5 bases). CDR3: CAWTQGRDYEQYF. The CDR3 DNA is TGTGCCTGGACCCAGGGCCGTGACTACGAGCAGTACTTC.